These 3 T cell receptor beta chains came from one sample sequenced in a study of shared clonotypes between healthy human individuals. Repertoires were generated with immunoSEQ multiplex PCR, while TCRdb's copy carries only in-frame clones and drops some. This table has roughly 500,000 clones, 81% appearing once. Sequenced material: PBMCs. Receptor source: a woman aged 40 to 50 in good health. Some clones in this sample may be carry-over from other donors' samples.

The CDR3, as DNA: TGTGCCAGCAGCTTAGTGTCAGTACTAGCGGGGGAGGCCTTTAATAAGCAGTTCTTC. Translated: CASSLVSVLAGEAFNKQFF. The chain combines TRBV11-2 with TRBJ2-1; 11 positions match TRBD2. Trimming at V came to 1 base and at J to 11 bases, leaving 19 bases not matched to a gene. In germline, CDR1 is SGHAT, CDR2 FQNNGV. The CDR3 covers 19 residues.

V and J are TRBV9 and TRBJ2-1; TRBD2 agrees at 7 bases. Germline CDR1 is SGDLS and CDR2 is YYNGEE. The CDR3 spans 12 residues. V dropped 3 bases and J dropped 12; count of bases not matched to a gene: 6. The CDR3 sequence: CASSGRLAGQFF. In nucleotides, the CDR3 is TGTGCCAGCAGCGGGCGACTAGCCGGGCAGTTCTTC.

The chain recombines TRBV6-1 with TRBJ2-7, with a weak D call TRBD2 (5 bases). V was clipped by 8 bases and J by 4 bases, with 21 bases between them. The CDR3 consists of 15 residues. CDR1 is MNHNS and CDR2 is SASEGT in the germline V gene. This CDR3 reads CASLSRVSDQYEQYF. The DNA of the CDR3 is TGTGCCAGCTTATCTCGGGTTAGCGACCAGTACGAGCAGTACTTC.